These 26 T cell receptor beta chains were all obtained from the same sample, sequenced in a study of monozygotic twins with cystic fibrosis. Sequencing was performed with immunoSEQ multiplex PCR; in TCRdb, only in-frame clones are kept and a portion is missing. The sample lists 29,000 or so clones, about 82% occurring once. Sequenced material: blood. The receptors were gathered from a girl aged 2 to 10 with cystic fibrosis.

The chain recombines TRBV4-2 with TRBJ1-2; no definite D call. Germline V gene sequence: CDR1 LGHNA, CDR2 YNFKEQ. The CDR3 loop spans 14 amino acids. Trimming cost V 4 bases and J 5 bases, with 14 bases left between them. The CDR3 nucleotides read TGTGCCAGCAGCCTCCGAGTACAAAAGTATGGCTACACCTTC. Amino acids: CASSLRVQKYGYTF.

This chain uses TRBV28 with TRBJ2-7; D ambiguous. Germline V gene lookup returns CDR1 MDHEN and CDR2 SYDVKM. This CDR3 region has 12 residues. Trimming shortened V by 2 bases and J by 3 bases, and 5 bases separated the two germline ends. The CDR3 sequence is CASSLGDYEQYF. The CDR3 region has the DNA TGTGCCAGCAGTTTAGGGGACTACGAGCAGTACTTC.

This chain connects TRBV5-1 to TRBJ2-3; 9 bases agree with TRBD1. Germline-derived CDR1 and CDR2 are SGHRS and YFSETQ. Trimming removed 4 bases from V and 4 bases from J; junction bases left unmatched: 4. This CDR3 is 14 amino acids long. CDR3 in DNA: TGCGCCAGCAGCGGGGGACAGGGTCCAGATACGCAGTATTTT. It translates to CASSGGQGPDTQYF.

V usage is TRBV28 and J usage is TRBJ2-7; TRBD1 matches at 7 bases. CDR3 size: 16 residues. The germline CDR1 and CDR2 sequences are MDHEN and SYDVKM. V gave up 6 bases and J gave up 7 bases; unmatched junction bases: 18. DNA of the CDR3: TGTGCCAGCAGGCCATCTCGGACAGGCCCTATTGGAGAGCAGTACTTC. It yields the protein CASRPSRTGPIGEQYF.

The chain couples TRBV18 to TRBJ2-1; weak D call: TRBD2 (6 bases). V lost 8 bases, J lost 0 bases, and 17 bases lay in between. Germline V gene lookup returns CDR1 KGHSH and CDR2 LQKENI. This CDR3 has 16 amino acids. CDR3 DNA: TGTGCCAGCCGGTTGGAGCGGGCGAGCTCCTACAATGAGCAGTTCTTC. It translates to CASRLERASSYNEQFF.

This rearrangement joins TRBV18 to TRBJ1-3; 9 bases map to TRBD1. Germline trimming cut 3 bases from V and 1 base from J; bases unmatched to any gene: 4. CDR1 and CDR2 (germline): KGHSH, LQKENI. The length of the CDR3 is 16 residues. CDR3 DNA sequence: TGTGCCAGCTCACCCGGACAGGGGACATCTGGAAACACCATATATTTT. It encodes CASSPGQGTSGNTIYF.

This clone was counted a few times. This chain uses TRBV2 with TRBJ2-2; possibly TRBD1 for D (6 bases). The CDR3 has 13 residues. Trimming left V 8 bases short and J 4 bases short, with 11 bases between. Germline CDR1 reads SNHLY; CDR2 reads FYNNEI. The CDR3 region has the DNA TGTGCCAGCCGGGACACATCCACCGGGGAGCTGTTTTTT. Its protein product is CASRDTSTGELFF.

This rearrangement joins TRBV5-1 to TRBJ1-2, with a tentative D call TRBD1 (5 bases). Germline V gene data show CDR1 as SGHRS and CDR2 as YFSETQ. The CDR3 is 16 residues long. Trimming removed 0 bases at V and 7 bases at J, with 19 bases between. The DNA for the CDR3 is TGCGCCAGCAGCTTGGATGGCCAGGGAGACTCTAGTGGCTACACCTTC. Amino acids: CASSLDGQGDSSGYTF.

The chain links TRBV27 to TRBJ1-5; possible D gene TRBD1, 5 bases. In germline, CDR1 is MNHEY, CDR2 SMNVEV (reference sequence). Trimming took off 4 bases at V and 3 bases at J, with 16 bases between the two ends. There are 16 residues in the CDR3. CDR3 coding DNA: TGTGCCAGCAGTTCCTCCGGGACTGTAATCAATCAGCCCCAGCATTTT. It translates to CASSSSGTVINQPQHF.

V is TRBV5-6 and J is TRBJ2-7, with 7 positions matching TRBD2. The germline V gene has CDR1 SGHDT and CDR2 YYEEEE. The CDR3 has 14 amino acids. J lost 0 bases, V lost 4 bases, and 4 bases had no gene match. The CDR3 loop reads CASSGAGFSYEQYF. The CDR3 DNA sequence: TGTGCCAGCAGCGGAGCGGGATTCTCCTACGAGCAGTACTTC. The whole variable domain, remainder taken from reference TRBV5-6 and TRBJ2-7, is DAGVTQSPTHLIKTRGQQVTLRCSPKSGHDTVSWYQQALGQGPQFIFQYYEEEERQRGNFPDRFSGHQFPNYSSELNVNALLLGDSALYLCASSGAGFSYEQYFGPGTRLTVT.

V is TRBV5-4 and J is TRBJ2-1, with D possibly TRBD1 on 6 matching bases. V was shortened by 4 bases and J by 3 bases, with 8 bases between the two germline ends. Germline loops: CDR1 SGHNT, CDR2 YYREEE (reference sequence). The CDR3 is 13 residues long. Written as DNA, the CDR3 is TGTGCCAGCAGCCAGGGGTTCTACAATGAGCAGTTCTTC. Encoded protein: CASSQGFYNEQFF.

This chain links TRBV4-1 with TRBJ2-7; 16 nucleotides line up with TRBD2. Germline trimming cut 4 bases from V and 7 bases from J; bases unmatched to any gene: 22. The length of the CDR3 is 21 residues. Germline-derived CDR1 and CDR2 are MGHRA and YSYEKL. CDR3 sequence: CASSPTYSPGTSGRALQEQYF. CDR3 DNA sequence: TGCGCCAGCAGCCCCACCTATTCCCCCGGGACTAGCGGGAGGGCCTTGCAGGAGCAGTACTTC.

The chain employs TRBV29-1 and TRBJ2-4; 9 nucleotides align to TRBD1. The CDR3 consists of 17 residues. The V and J ends lost 6 bases and 0 bases, in that order; junction bases with no gene match: 12. Germline values: CDR1 SQVTM, CDR2 ANQGSEA. CDR3 in DNA: TGCAGCGTGCCGGGACAGGGAGGGCCCTTAGCCAAAAACATTCAGTACTTC. Its translation: CSVPGQGGPLAKNIQYF.

The chain joins TRBV7-2 to TRBJ1-3; D is possibly TRBD1 (5 bases). This CDR3 comprises 17 residues. The germline gives CDR1 SGHTA, CDR2 FQGNSA. V lost 1 base, J lost 4 bases, and 17 bases lay in between. The CDR3 here is CASSLEWWGQAGNTIYF. The CDR3 DNA sequence: TGTGCCAGCAGCTTAGAATGGTGGGGCCAGGCAGGAAACACCATATATTTT. Full variable domain (outside the CDR3, taken from reference TRBV7-2 and TRBJ1-3): GAGVSQSPSNKVTEKGKDVELRCDPISGHTALYWYRQSLGQGLEFLIYFQGNSAPDKSGLPSDRFSAERTGGSVSTLTIQRTQQEDSAVYLCASSLEWWGQAGNTIYFGEGSWLTVV.

This chain's CDR3 is CAWRGQSGRYNEQFF. The CDR3 DNA reads TGTGCCTGGAGGGGTCAGAGCGGACGATACAATGAGCAGTTCTTC. The J gene is TRBJ2-1, the V gene TRBV30, with a weak D call TRBD2 (5 bases). Trimming left V 3 bases short and J 4 bases short, with 16 bases between. Germline assignment: CDR1 GTSNPN and CDR2 SVGIG (reference sequence). CDR3 size: 15 residues. Full variable domain (outside the CDR3, taken from reference TRBV30 and TRBJ2-1): SQTIHQWPATLVQPVGSPLSLECTVEGTSNPNLYWYRQAAGRGLQLLFYSVGIGQISSEVPQNLSASRPQDRQFILSSKKLLLSDSGFYLCAWRGQSGRYNEQFFGPGTRLTVL.

The chain carries TRBV10-3 and TRBJ2-3; 9 positions match TRBD2. Germline V gene data show CDR1 as ENHRY and CDR2 as SYGVKD. CDR3 length: 15 amino acids. Losses at the gene ends were 5 bases for V and 2 bases for J; bases not matched to a gene: 5. The CDR3, as DNA: TGTGCCATCAGTTCAAGCGGGAGGCCCACAGATACGCAGTATTTT. Protein product: CAISSSGRPTDTQYF.

The rearrangement uses TRBV7-2 and TRBJ2-5; D is undetermined. Germline V gene lookup returns CDR1 SGHTA and CDR2 FQGNSA. The V end lost 1 base, the J end lost 6 bases, and 24 bases lay between the germline ends. The CDR3 has 18 residues. The CDR3 region has the DNA TGTGCCAGCAGCTTAGTCTGGCGCTACAGCGCCCCCCTTCAGACCCAGTACTTC. It codes for CASSLVWRYSAPLQTQYF.

The chain joins TRBV29-1 to TRBJ1-4; D is possibly TRBD1 (5 bases). With 0 bases removed from V and 0 bases from J, the gap between germline ends came to 11 bases. This CDR3 has 16 amino acids. Germline V lookup: CDR1 SQVTM, CDR2 ANQGSEA. CDR3 amino acids: CSVEDRGAATNEKLFF. The CDR3 DNA reads TGCAGCGTTGAAGATCGTGGGGCCGCAACTAATGAAAAACTGTTTTTT.

The chain employs TRBV2 and TRBJ2-2, with D possibly called TRBD1 or TRBD2 (5 bases each). V was cut by 4 bases and J by 7 bases, with 19 bases left in between. Germline CDR1 and CDR2: SNHLY and FYNNEI. This CDR3 has 16 residues. This CDR3 is CASSGVLGQGHGELFF. In nucleotides, the CDR3 is TGTGCCAGCAGTGGAGTACTAGGGCAGGGCCACGGGGAGCTGTTTTTT. The full variable domain, completed using reference TRBV2 and TRBJ2-2, is EPEVTQTPSHQVTQMGQEVILRCVPISNHLYFYWYRQILGQKVEFLVSFYNNEISEKSEIFDDQFSVERPDGSNFTLKIRSTKLEDSAMYFCASSGVLGQGHGELFFGEGSRLTVL.

In DNA, the CDR3 is TGCGCCAGCAGCTTGGAACTAGCTATTAATGAGCAGTTCTTC. Protein: CASSLELAINEQFF. The chain combines TRBV5-1 with TRBJ2-1; tentative D call: TRBD2 (6 bases). Germline V gene lookup returns CDR1 SGHRS and CDR2 YFSETQ. The CDR3 covers 14 residues. V lost 0 bases and J 7 bases, leaving 11 bases between the germline ends.

J is TRBJ2-7 and V is TRBV18; D is uncertain. The V gene's germline CDR1 is KGHSH and CDR2 LQKENI. The V end lost 5 bases, the J end lost 5 bases, and 10 bases lay between the germline ends. This CDR3 spans 12 amino acids. CDR3 residues: CASSGLGDEQYF. The CDR3 DNA follows: TGTGCCAGCTCAGGTCTAGGCGACGAGCAGTACTTC. The full variable domain, completed using reference TRBV18 and TRBJ2-7, is NAGVMQNPRHLVRRRGQEARLRCSPMKGHSHVYWYRQLPEEGLKFMVYLQKENIIDESGMPKERFSAEFPKEGPSILRIQQVVRGDSAAYFCASSGLGDEQYFGPGTRLTVT.

The CDR3 sequence: CASSLTGTAYEQYF. The CDR3 DNA follows: TGTGCCAGCAGTTTAACCGGGACAGCCTACGAGCAGTACTTC. The chain carries TRBV27 and TRBJ2-7, with 7 positions matching TRBD1. The CDR3 contains 14 residues. J was trimmed by 2 bases and V by 2 bases; bases with no gene match: 3. Germline CDR1 reads MNHEY; CDR2 reads SMNVEV (reference sequence).

The gene calls are TRBV5-6 and TRBJ2-3, with 7 bases aligning to TRBD2. The V gene's germline CDR1 is SGHDT and CDR2 YYEEEE. J gave up 6 bases and V 4 bases, and 5 bases lay outside the gene matches. The CDR3 is 13 residues long. The CDR3 loop is CASSPDGGDTQYF. The CDR3 bases are TGTGCCAGCAGCCCGGACGGGGGGGATACGCAGTATTTT.

This clone was counted a few times. The CDR3 DNA reads TGTGCCAGCAGCCTCTGGACTAGCGGGGAGAACAATGAGCAGTTCTTC. Protein: CASSLWTSGENNEQFF. The chain joins TRBV7-3 to TRBJ2-1, with 12 nucleotides matching TRBD2. After removal of 5 bases from V and 5 bases from J, the junction contained 7 bases not matched to a gene. This CDR3 spans 16 amino acids. Germline lookup yields CDR1 SGHTA and CDR2 FQGTGA.

V usage is TRBV28 and J usage is TRBJ1-2; 10 nucleotides agree with TRBD1. The V and J ends lost 6 bases and 5 bases, in that order; junction bases with no gene match: 18. Germline CDR1 MDHEN, CDR2 SYDVKM. The CDR3 spans 18 residues. In DNA, the CDR3 is TGTGCCAGCAGCCTCTTCGAGGACAGGGGGATCGGGAGGTATGGCTACACCTTC. Translating gives CASSLFEDRGIGRYGYTF.

This clone was seen only once. The rearrangement joins TRBV5-1 to TRBJ1-1, with D hard to call. Germline lookup yields CDR1 SGHRS and CDR2 YFSETQ. The CDR3 consists of 12 residues. V lost 5 bases to trimming and J lost 5 bases, with 10 bases between them. In DNA, the CDR3 is TGCGCCAGCAGAATAGACGGGACTGAAGCTTTCTTT. Translating it yields CASRIDGTEAFF.